This TCR beta chain was identified in a study of cytomegalovirus exposure and HLA in healthy donors. A note on this clone: The antigen remains unidentified.

Study-wide results and limits: Reported performance of the classifier showed diagnosis of cytomegalovirus status with high specificity and sensitivity.

Nominal health characterized the donors when sampled, though unrecorded immune exposures were likely. PCR amplification relied on 60 Vbeta primers (plus 13 Jbeta primers). TCRdb's copy holds only in-frame clones and misses some; the assay was immunoSEQ multiplex PCR. The table has a few hundred thousand clones, 84% seen once. The germline V gene encodes CDR1 MDHEN and CDR2 SYDVKM. V gave up 9 bases and J gave up 2 bases, with 11 bases separating them. The length of the CDR3 is 12 residues. J is TRBJ2-7 and V is TRBV28; D might be TRBD1 (5 bases). Material for sequencing was PBMCs. This receptor was taken from a woman aged 40 to 50 in good health and CMV-seropositive. CDR3 DNA sequence: TGTGCCAGTAAAACAGGAACCTACGAGCAGTACTTC. It specifies CASKTGTYEQYF.